This TCR beta chain was sequenced during a study of monozygotic twins with inflammatory bowel disease. Every TCR library consumed around 4,000 ng of total RNA. With the 5' RACE reads reprocessed, TCRdb shows one record per CDR3 protein and no DNA. The sample features approximately 390,000 distinct CDR3 sequences, with about 2.3% in its top ten. There are 16 residues in the CDR3. The germline CDR1 and CDR2 sequences are SGHDT and YYEEEE. Study results and limitations: A single strong IBD-associated signal or clonotype was not supported by the findings.

As for this clonotype: What it recognizes is unknown.

The gene calls are TRBV5-6 and TRBJ2-7; absent DNA, TCRdb's TRBD1 call cannot be checked. The sequenced material came from blood. The TCR sequence derives from a human donor with ulcerative colitis or Crohn's disease, or a healthy co-twin of an affected twin (not recorded which). Here the CDR3 reads CASSGTWTPTSYEQYF. The whole variable domain, filled in from reference TRBV5-6 and TRBJ2-7, reads DAGVTQSPTHLIKTRGQQVTLRCSPKSGHDTVSWYQQALGQGPQFIFQYYEEEERQRGNFPDRFSGHQFPNYSSELNVNALLLGDSALYLCASSGTWTPTSYEQYFGPGTRLTVT.